These T cell receptor beta chains were read from a single sample in a study of Graves' ophthalmopathy and Graves' hyperthyroidism. TCRdb ran MiXCR on the multiplex PCR reads and lists one entry per CDR3 protein. The repertoire has 740,000 or so distinct CDR3 sequences, roughly 40% of them found once; the top ten carry roughly 46%. Material: peripheral blood. The source of these receptors is an adult man with Graves' ophthalmopathy. Both conserved end residues are trimmed from each CDR3. A clone size is listed for some rows: how often the clone was seen (once, few, many), or a class if it is expanded.

TRBV29-1	TRBJ1-6	.	SVLPQGALSPLH
TRBV7-2	TRBJ1-4	few	ASSLGAGGEKLF
TRBV7-9	TRBJ2-7	.	ASSLDRGPSYEQY
TRBV4-1	TRBJ2-6	few	ASSTLAGVANVLT
TRBV2	TRBJ2-7	.	ASSLGQGPYKQY
TRBV9	TRBJ1-6	many	ASFRGYNSPLH
TRBV7-2	TRBJ2-7	many	ASSKGTSGAEQY
TRBV10-3	TRBJ1-3	.	ASSNDFSGNTIY
TRBV7-8	TRBJ2-6	many	ASSIVPGLARFWANVLT
TRBV12-3/TRBV12-4	TRBJ2-6	many	ASSLWAGVGSGANVLT
TRBV7-9	TRBJ2-2	many	ASSLVTGGELF
TRBV29-1	TRBJ1-5	.	SVGEGKQPQH
TRBV9	TRBJ1-6	few	ASSARTGRDSPLH
TRBV29-1	TRBJ2-2	many	SALSGGKGTGELF
TRBV7-9	TRBJ2-7	many	ASSLMGQGLNEQY
TRBV7-9	TRBJ2-5	many	ASSWDRAETQY
TRBV20-1	TRBJ2-3	.	SASATGITDTQY
TRBV19	TRBJ2-2	many	ASSTPLTGELF
TRBV4-1	TRBJ1-1	many	ASRKGQGVTEAF
TRBV15	TRBJ2-5	.	ATSRAPFNNKRGQETQY
TRBV10-3	TRBJ1-2	few	ASSGGGGEDYGYT
TRBV11-2	TRBJ2-7	.	ASSFDSGSTYEQY
TRBV5-1	TRBJ2-7	.	ASSFGALLHEQY
TRBV14	TRBJ2-2	few	ASSQAGFAGELF